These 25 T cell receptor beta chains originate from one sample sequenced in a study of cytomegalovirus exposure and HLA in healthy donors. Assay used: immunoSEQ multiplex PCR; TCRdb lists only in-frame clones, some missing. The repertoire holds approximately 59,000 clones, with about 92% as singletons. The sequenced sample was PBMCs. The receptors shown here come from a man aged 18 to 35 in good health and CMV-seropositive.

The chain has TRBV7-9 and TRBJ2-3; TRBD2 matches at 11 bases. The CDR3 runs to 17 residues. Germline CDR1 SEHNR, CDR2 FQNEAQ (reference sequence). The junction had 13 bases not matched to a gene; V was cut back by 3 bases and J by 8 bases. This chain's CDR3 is CASSLRLAGPPQSTQYF. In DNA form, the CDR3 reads TGTGCCAGCAGCTTGAGACTAGCGGGACCTCCACAGAGTACGCAGTATTTT.

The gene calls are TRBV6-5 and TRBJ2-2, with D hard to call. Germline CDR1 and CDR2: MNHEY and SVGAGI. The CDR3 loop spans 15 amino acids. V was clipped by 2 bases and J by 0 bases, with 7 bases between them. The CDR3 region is CASSYEFSNTGELFF. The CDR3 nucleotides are TGTGCCAGCAGTTACGAGTTTTCGAACACCGGGGAGCTGTTTTTT.

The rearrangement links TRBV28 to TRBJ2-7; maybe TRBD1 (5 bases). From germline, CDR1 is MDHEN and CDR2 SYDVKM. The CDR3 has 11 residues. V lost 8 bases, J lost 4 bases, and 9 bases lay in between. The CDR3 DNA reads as TGTGCCAGCCGCAGGGCATACGAGCAGTACTTC. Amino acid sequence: CASRRAYEQYF.

The CDR3, as DNA: TGTGCCAGCAGCGTAGCCCAGGGGGCGAACACCGGGGAGCTGTTTTTT. It encodes CASSVAQGANTGELFF. V gene TRBV9 combines with J gene TRBJ2-2, with TRBD1 matching over 7 bases. Germline CDR1 and CDR2: SGDLS and YYNGEE. The CDR3 sequence is 16 residues long. The V segment lost 0 bases and the J segment 0 bases; nucleotides outside the gene matches: 2. Drawing the rest from reference TRBV9 and TRBJ2-2, the complete variable domain is DSGVTQTPKHLITATGQRVTLRCSPRSGDLSVYWYQQSLDQGLQFLIQYYNGEERAKGNILERFSAQQFPDLHSELNLSSLELGDSALYFCASSVAQGANTGELFFGEGSRLTVL.

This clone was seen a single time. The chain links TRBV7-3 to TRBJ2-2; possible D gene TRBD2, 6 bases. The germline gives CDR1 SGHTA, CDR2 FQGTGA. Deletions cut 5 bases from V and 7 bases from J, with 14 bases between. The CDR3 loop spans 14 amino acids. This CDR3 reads CASSLGGVYGELFF. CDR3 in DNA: TGTGCCAGCAGCCTCGGGGGAGTATACGGGGAGCTGTTTTTT.

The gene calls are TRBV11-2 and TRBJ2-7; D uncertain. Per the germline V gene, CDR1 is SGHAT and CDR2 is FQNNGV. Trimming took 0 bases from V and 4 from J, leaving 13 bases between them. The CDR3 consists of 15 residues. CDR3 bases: TGTGCCAGCAGCTTAGAGGTGACTCGTGGTTACGAGCAGTACTTC. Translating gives CASSLEVTRGYEQYF.

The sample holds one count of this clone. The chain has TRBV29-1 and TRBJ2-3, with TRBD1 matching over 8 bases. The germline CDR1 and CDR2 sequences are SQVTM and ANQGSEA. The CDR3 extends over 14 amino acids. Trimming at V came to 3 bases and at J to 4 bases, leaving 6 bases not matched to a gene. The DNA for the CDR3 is TGCAGCGTTGATGGGGCAGGGGGCTCAGATACGCAGTATTTT. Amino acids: CSVDGAGGSDTQYF.

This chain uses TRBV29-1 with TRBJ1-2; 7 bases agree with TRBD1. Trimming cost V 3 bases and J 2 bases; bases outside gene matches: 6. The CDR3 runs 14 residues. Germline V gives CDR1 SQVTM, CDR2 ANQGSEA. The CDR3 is CSVEFGRGNYGYTF. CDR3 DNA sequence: TGCAGCGTTGAGTTTGGCAGGGGGAACTATGGCTACACCTTC. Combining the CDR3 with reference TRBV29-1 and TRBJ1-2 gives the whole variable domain SAVISQKPSRDICQRGTSLTIQCQVDSQVTMMFWYRQQPGQSLTLIATANQGSEATYESGFVIDKFPISRPNLTFSTLTVSNMSPEDSSIYLCSVEFGRGNYGYTFGSGTRLTVV.

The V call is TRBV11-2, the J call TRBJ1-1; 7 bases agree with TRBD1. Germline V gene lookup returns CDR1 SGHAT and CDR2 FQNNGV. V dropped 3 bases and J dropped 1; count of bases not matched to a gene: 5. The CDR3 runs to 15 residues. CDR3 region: CASSLLQGGNTEAFF. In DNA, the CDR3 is TGTGCCAGCAGCTTGCTTCAGGGGGGGAACACTGAAGCTTTCTTT.

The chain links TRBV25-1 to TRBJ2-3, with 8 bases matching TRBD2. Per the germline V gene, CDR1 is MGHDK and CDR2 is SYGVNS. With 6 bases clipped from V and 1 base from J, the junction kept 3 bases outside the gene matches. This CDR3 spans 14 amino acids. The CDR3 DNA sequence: TGTGCCAGCAGCCAGACTAGCGGCACAGATACGCAGTATTTT. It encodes CASSQTSGTDTQYF.

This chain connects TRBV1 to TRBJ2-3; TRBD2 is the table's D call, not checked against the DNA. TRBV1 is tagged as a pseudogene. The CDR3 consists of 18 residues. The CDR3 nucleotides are TGCACCAGCAGCCAAGATCGACTAGCGGGAGTCCGGACAGATACGCAGTATTTT. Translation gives CTSSQDRLAGVRTDTQYF.

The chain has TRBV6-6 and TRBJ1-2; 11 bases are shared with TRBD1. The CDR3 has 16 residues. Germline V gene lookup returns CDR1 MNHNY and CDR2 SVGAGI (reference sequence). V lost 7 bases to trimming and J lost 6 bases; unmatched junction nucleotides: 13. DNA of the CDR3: TGTGCCAGCACCACCGAAAGGACAGGGGGCATAGATGGCTACACCTTC. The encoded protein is CASTTERTGGIDGYTF.

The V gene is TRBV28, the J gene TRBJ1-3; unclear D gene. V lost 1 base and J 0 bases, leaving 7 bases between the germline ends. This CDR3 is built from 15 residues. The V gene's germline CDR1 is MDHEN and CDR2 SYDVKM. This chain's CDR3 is CASSLSVSSGNTIYF. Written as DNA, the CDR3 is TGTGCCAGCAGTTTATCTGTCAGCTCTGGAAACACCATATATTTT.

This CDR3 is CASSSGLAGLSETQYF. The CDR3 DNA follows: TGTGCCAGCAGCTCAGGACTAGCGGGGCTATCAGAGACCCAGTACTTC. This chain links TRBV11-2 with TRBJ2-5; 12 bases match TRBD2. The CDR3 runs to 16 residues. From germline, CDR1 is SGHAT and CDR2 FQNNGV. Trimming removed 4 bases from V and 4 bases from J; junction bases left unmatched: 7. Full variable domain (outside the CDR3, taken from reference TRBV11-2 and TRBJ2-5): EAGVAQSPRYKIIEKRQSVAFWCNPISGHATLYWYQQILGQGPKLLIQFQNNGVVDDSQLPKDRFSAERLKGVDSTLKIQPAKLEDSAVYLCASSSGLAGLSETQYFGPGTRLLVL.

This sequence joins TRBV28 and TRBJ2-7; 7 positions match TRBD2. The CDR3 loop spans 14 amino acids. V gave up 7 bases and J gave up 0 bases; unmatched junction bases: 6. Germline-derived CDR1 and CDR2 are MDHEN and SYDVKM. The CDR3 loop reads CASIMGGVSYEQYF. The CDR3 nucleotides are TGTGCCAGCATTATGGGGGGGGTCTCCTACGAGCAGTACTTC.

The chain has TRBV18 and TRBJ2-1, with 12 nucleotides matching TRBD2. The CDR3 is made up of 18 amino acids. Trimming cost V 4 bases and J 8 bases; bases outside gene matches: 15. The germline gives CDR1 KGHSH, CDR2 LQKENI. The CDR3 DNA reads TGTGCCAGCTCACTTCCTCTAAGACTAGCGGGAGAGGAGGATGAGCAGTTCTTC. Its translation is CASSLPLRLAGEEDEQFF. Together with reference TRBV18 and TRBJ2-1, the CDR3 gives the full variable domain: NAGVMQNPRHLVRRRGQEARLRCSPMKGHSHVYWYRQLPEEGLKFMVYLQKENIIDESGMPKERFSAEFPKEGPSILRIQQVVRGDSAAYFCASSLPLRLAGEEDEQFFGPGTRLTVL.

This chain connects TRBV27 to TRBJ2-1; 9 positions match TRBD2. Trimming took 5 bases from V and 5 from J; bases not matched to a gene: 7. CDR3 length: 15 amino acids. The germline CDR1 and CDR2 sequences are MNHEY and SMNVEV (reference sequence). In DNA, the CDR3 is TGTGCCAGCAGTCCCTTACTAGCGGGCAACAATGAGCAGTTCTTC. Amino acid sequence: CASSPLLAGNNEQFF.

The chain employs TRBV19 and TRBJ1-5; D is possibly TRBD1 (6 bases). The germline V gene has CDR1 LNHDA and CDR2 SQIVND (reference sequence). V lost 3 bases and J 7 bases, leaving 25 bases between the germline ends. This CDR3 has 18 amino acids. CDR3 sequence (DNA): TGTGCCAGTAGTATCCGGGACACTGATTTTATAACCAGGCAGCCCCAGCATTTT. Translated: CASSIRDTDFITRQPQHF.

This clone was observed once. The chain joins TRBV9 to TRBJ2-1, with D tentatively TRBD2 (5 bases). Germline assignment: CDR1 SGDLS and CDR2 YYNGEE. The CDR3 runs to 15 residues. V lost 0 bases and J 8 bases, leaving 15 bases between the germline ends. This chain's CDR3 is CASSVVLGGLDEQFF. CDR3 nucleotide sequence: TGTGCCAGCAGCGTAGTCCTCGGCGGGTTAGATGAGCAGTTCTTC.

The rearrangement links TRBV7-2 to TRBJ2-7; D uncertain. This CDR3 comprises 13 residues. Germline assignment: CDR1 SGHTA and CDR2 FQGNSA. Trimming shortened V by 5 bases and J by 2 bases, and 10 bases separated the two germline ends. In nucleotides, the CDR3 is TGTGCCAGCAGCCCTGACAATACCTACGAGCAGTACTTC. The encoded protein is CASSPDNTYEQYF.

The CDR3 DNA follows: TGTGCCAGCAGTGAAGGGGAGACCTACGAGCAGTACTTC. This codes for CASSEGETYEQYF. The chain recombines TRBV6-1 with TRBJ2-7; weak D call: TRBD2 (5 bases). The ends were cut back, 1 base at V and 2 bases at J, with 6 bases in the middle. The CDR3 contains 13 residues. The germline V gene encodes CDR1 MNHNS and CDR2 SASEGT.

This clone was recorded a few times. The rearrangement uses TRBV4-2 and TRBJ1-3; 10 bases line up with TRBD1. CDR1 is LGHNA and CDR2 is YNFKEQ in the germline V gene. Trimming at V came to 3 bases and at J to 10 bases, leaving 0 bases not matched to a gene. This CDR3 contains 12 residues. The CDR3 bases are TGTGCCAGCAGCCAGGGACAGGGGACCATATATTTT. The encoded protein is CASSQGQGTIYF.

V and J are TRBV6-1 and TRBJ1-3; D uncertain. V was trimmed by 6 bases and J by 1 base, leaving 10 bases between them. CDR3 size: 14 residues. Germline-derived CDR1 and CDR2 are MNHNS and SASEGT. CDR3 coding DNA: TGTGCCAGCAGGGCGAGGGTGTCTGGAAACACCATATATTTT. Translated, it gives CASRARVSGNTIYF.

CDR3 loop: CASSSSGTAYNEQFF. DNA for the CDR3: TGTGCCAGCAGCTCTAGTGGGACAGCGTACAATGAGCAGTTCTTC. The rearrangement joins TRBV13 to TRBJ2-1, with TRBD1 identical over 7 bases. CDR3 length: 15 residues. Germline trimming cut 4 bases from V and 4 bases from J; bases unmatched to any gene: 7. CDR1 and CDR2 from the germline V gene are PRHDT and FYEKMQ (reference sequence). Looking up the rest from reference TRBV13 and TRBJ2-1 gives the full variable domain: AAGVIQSPRHLIKEKRETATLKCYPIPRHDTVYWYQQGPGQDPQFLISFYEKMQSDKGSIPDRFSAQQFSDYHSELNMSSLELGDSALYFCASSSSGTAYNEQFFGPGTRLTVL.

The DNA of the CDR3 is TGTGCCAGCAGCTTAACGCCCGGGTTCACAGATACGCAGTATTTT. As protein: CASSLTPGFTDTQYF. The chain combines TRBV7-3 with TRBJ2-3; no clear D. V lost 0 bases to trimming and J lost 2 bases, with 9 bases between them. In germline, CDR1 is SGHTA, CDR2 FQGTGA. The CDR3 extends over 15 amino acids.